The entry below gives a single T cell receptor (beta chain) sequence along with its context. These data originate in a study of blood T cell repertoires in COVID-19. Study as a whole: The United States, Italy and Spain were the sources of the acute and convalescent COVID-19 samples. The analysed material was cDNA or gDNA that came from T cells, B-cell-depleted T cells, or PBMCs.

Original handling: Scientists estimated how many nucleated cells there were by amplifying reference gene primers. Assay: immunoSEQ multiplex PCR; the TCRdb copy retains only in-frame clones and omits some. V, J and clone size are those of that table, while D and trimming were read from the DNA. In the table there are some 240,000 clones, around 90% of which are singletons. During active infection, Seattle patients enrolled and were then monitored through disease. V shed 2 bases, J shed 7 bases, and the junction held 5 bases outside the gene matches. Germline-derived CDR1 and CDR2 are SGHTA and FQGTGA. This CDR3 contains 15 residues.

The receptor was isolated from a man in his 60s with COVID-19, enrolled during active disease. The sample was peripheral blood. The V call is TRBV7-3, the J call TRBJ2-1; 10 nucleotides align to TRBD2. This CDR3 is CASSLVSGGENEQFF. Written as DNA, the CDR3 is TGTGCCAGCAGCTTAGTGAGCGGGGGGGAAAATGAGCAGTTCTTC.